This TCR beta chain appears in the sequencing data of a study of early T cells in non-severe SARS-CoV-2 infection. A few counts support this clonotype. The protocol attached unique molecular identifiers to individual cDNA molecules. From the 5' RACE reads, TCRdb called clonotypes with MiXCR, one entry per CDR3 protein. Of about 100,000 distinct CDR3 sequences in the sample, under 15% were seen once. This receptor was obtained from an adult who was a healthcare worker with PCR-confirmed SARS-CoV-2 infection or an uninfected control (not recorded which). The specimen was whole blood.

This CDR3 reads CASSYPTSGVPNSYNEQFF. CDR3 nucleotide sequence: TGTGCCAGCAGTTACCCGACTAGCGGGGTCCCCAACTCCTACAATGAGCAGTTCTTC. The gene calls are TRBV6-2 or TRBV6-3 and TRBJ2-1; 11 nucleotides align to TRBD2. V gave up 2 bases and J gave up 0 bases; unmatched junction bases: 9. This CDR3 region has 19 residues. The germline V gene encodes CDR1 MNHEY and CDR2 SVGEGT.